This T cell receptor (beta chain) appears in the sequencing data of a study of monozygotic twins with inflammatory bowel disease. Overall study findings and caveats: Clonotype overlap with others was lower in IBD patients than in healthy twins, a difference that was greatest with disease activity. Evidence failed to back one strong IBD-linked signal or clonotype.

RNA in its total form was extracted from whole blood, and T cells were not sorted. As to this clonotype: The antigen is unknown.

TCRdb re-called the 5' RACE reads, yielding one record per CDR3 amino acid sequence without DNA. Recorded here are 200,000 to 250,000 distinct CDR3 sequences; the top ten clones represent roughly 8%. This CDR3 has 14 amino acids. In germline, CDR1 is SGHKS, CDR2 YYEKEE (reference sequence). The sequence derives from a human donor with ulcerative colitis or Crohn's disease, or a healthy co-twin of an affected twin (not recorded which). This rearrangement joins TRBV5-5 to TRBJ1-2. The material sequenced was blood. The CDR3: CASSFGGLIYGYTF.